Listed below are T cell receptor beta chains from one sample, sequenced in a study of T cell responses to AZD1222 COVID-19 vaccine. Profiling relied on immunoSEQ multiplex PCR, and the TCRdb table lists in-frame clones only, not all of them. The sample includes some 150,000 clones, 94% of them seen just once. The specimen comprised peripheral blood, sampled on day 0 of AZD1222 vaccination. These receptors came from an adult in good health. CDR3s include the opening cysteine and the closing phenylalanine or tryptophan. The D gene is left open where the match is weak. Size is omitted from some rows. Given values are once, few, many or a class for expanded clones.

V gene	J gene	CDR3 length	clone size	D gene	CDR3 protein	CDR3 DNA
TRBV9	TRBJ2-1	14	.	.	CASSVGSAPNEQFF	TGTGCCAGCAGCGTAGGTTCCGCACCCAATGAGCAGTTCTTC
TRBV7-9	TRBJ1-4	13	.	.	CASSLDVGEKLFF	TGTGCCAGCAGCTTAGATGTAGGAGAGAAACTGTTTTTT
TRBV7-8	TRBJ1-6	18	.	.	CASSLGPPSVPYNSPLHF	TGTGCCAGCAGCTTAGGGCCACCGTCGGTACCCTATAATTCACCCCTCCACTTT
TRBV6-5	TRBJ2-2	15	once	TRBD1	CASSYEGRGTGELFF	TGTGCCAGCAGTTACGAGGGCAGGGGGACCGGGGAGCTGTTTTTT
TRBV3-1/TRBV3-2	TRBJ1-1	12	.	.	CASSQGRGEAFF	TGTGCCAGCAGCCAAGGGAGGGGTGAAGCTTTCTTT
TRBV2	TRBJ2-3	15	.	.	CASTQPPLAQATQYF	TGTGCCAGCACCCAACCCCCCCTAGCGCAGGCTACGCAGTATTTT
TRBV7-2	TRBJ2-5	16	once	.	CASSLGGPGLQETQYF	TGTGCCAGCAGCTTAGGGGGGCCTGGCCTCCAAGAGACCCAGTACTTC
TRBV27	TRBJ1-5	12	.	.	CASRQVGQPQHF	TGTGCCAGCAGACAGGTGGGTCAGCCCCAGCATTTT
TRBV9	TRBJ2-1	15	.	TRBD2	CASSARTSGYNEQFF	TGTGCCAGCAGCGCCCGGACTAGCGGCTACAATGAGCAGTTCTTC
TRBV6-1	TRBJ1-2	14	.	TRBD1	CASSSRQGPYGYTF	TGTGCCAGCAGTTCCCGACAGGGTCCCTATGGCTACACCTTC
TRBV13	TRBJ2-2	16	.	.	CASSLIKGPNTGELFF	TGTGCCAGCAGCTTAATAAAGGGGCCGAACACCGGGGAGCTGTTTTTT
TRBV18	TRBJ1-1	13	.	.	CASSPTRETEAFF	TGTGCCAGCTCACCGACGCGAGAGACTGAAGCTTTCTTT
TRBV25-1	TRBJ1-4	14	.	.	CASSDPGLGEKLFF	TGTGCCAGCAGTGACCCCGGACTGGGTGAAAAACTGTTTTTT
TRBV7-8	TRBJ1-6	15	.	TRBD1	CASSLVGQGYSPLHF	TGTGCCAGCAGCTTAGTGGGACAGGGCTATTCACCCCTCCACTTT
TRBV3-1/TRBV3-2	TRBJ2-1	13	.	TRBD2	CASSQAQREGQFF	TGTGCCAGCAGCCAAGCTCAGCGGGAGGGCCAGTTCTTC
TRBV18	TRBJ1-4	14	.	.	CASSPRGLNQKLFF	TGTGCCAGCTCACCACGGGGGCTTAATCAAAAACTGTTTTTT
TRBV19	TRBJ2-1	15	once	TRBD1	CASRTGTGLHNEQFF	TGTGCCAGTAGAACCGGGACAGGGTTGCACAATGAGCAGTTCTTC
TRBV7-2	TRBJ2-1	13	.	.	CASSLEKDNEQFF	TGTGCCAGCAGCTTAGAGAAAGACAATGAGCAGTTCTTC
TRBV4-1	TRBJ1-2	15	.	.	CASSQDHQGIYGYTF	TGCGCCAGCAGCCAAGATCACCAGGGGATATATGGCTACACCTTC
TRBV29-1	TRBJ1-2	15	.	TRBD1	CSVEDWDRAYYGYTF	TGCAGCGTTGAAGATTGGGACAGGGCTTACTATGGCTACACCTTC
TRBV6-5	TRBJ2-3	16	.	.	CASSYLPRGISDTQYF	TGTGCCAGCAGTTACCTTCCCAGGGGTATATCAGATACGCAGTATTTT
TRBV19	TRBJ2-1	15	.	.	CASSIGGRGYNEQFF	TGTGCCAGTAGTATCGGGGGAAGAGGGTACAATGAGCAGTTCTTC
TRBV7-6	TRBJ2-2	15	.	.	CASSQDTGDTGELFF	TGTGCCAGCAGCCAAGATACCGGGGACACCGGGGAGCTGTTTTTT
TRBV5-4	TRBJ2-3	16	.	.	CASSLGRRASTDTQYF	TGTGCCAGCAGCTTGGGGCGGAGGGCGAGCACAGATACGCAGTATTTT
TRBV30	TRBJ1-5	13	few	.	CAWSEGPNQPQHF	TGTGCCTGGAGTGAGGGGCCCAATCAGCCCCAGCATTTT
TRBV7-9	TRBJ2-2	16	.	.	CASSLADSLNTGELFF	TGTGCCAGCAGCTTAGCCGACAGTCTGAACACCGGGGAGCTGTTTTTT
TRBV3-1/TRBV3-2	TRBJ1-1	13	.	.	CASSQVRRTEAFF	TGTGCCAGCAGCCAAGTCCGCCGGACTGAAGCTTTCTTT
TRBV28	TRBJ1-2	15	.	.	CASSFAISINYGYTF	TGTGCCAGCAGTTTTGCCATATCTATTAACTATGGCTACACCTTC
TRBV11-2	TRBJ2-3	10	.	.	CASGPYTQYF	TGTGCCAGCGGACCATATACGCAGTATTTT
TRBV6-4	TRBJ2-2	15	few	.	CASTDAREYTGELFF	TGTGCCAGCACCGACGCTAGGGAGTACACCGGGGAGCTGTTTTTT
TRBV3-1/TRBV3-2	TRBJ1-2	11	few	.	CASSQRGGYTF	TGTGCCAGCAGCCAAAGGGGGGGCTACACCTTC
TRBV12-3/TRBV12-4	TRBJ1-2	12	.	.	CASSLAENGYTF	TGTGCCAGCAGTTTAGCGGAGAACGGCTACACCTTC
TRBV7-3	TRBJ1-4	13	.	.	CASSPNKVGKLFF	TGTGCCAGCAGCCCTAACAAGGTGGGAAAACTGTTTTTT
TRBV3-1/TRBV3-2	TRBJ1-1	11	.	.	CASSQATEAFF	TGTGCCAGCAGCCAAGCCACTGAAGCTTTCTTT
TRBV6-1	TRBJ1-5	14	few	.	CASSEGTENQPQHF	TGTGCCAGCAGTGAAGGGACAGAGAATCAGCCCCAGCATTTT
TRBV19	TRBJ2-3	16	.	TRBD2	CASSKLAGTSTDTQYF	TGTGCCAGTAGCAAACTAGCGGGGACTAGCACAGATACGCAGTATTTT
TRBV5-1	TRBJ2-1	14	once	.	CASSLGQTYNEQFF	TGCGCCAGCAGCTTGGGACAGACCTACAATGAGCAGTTCTTC
TRBV2	TRBJ1-1	17	.	.	CASSESLTRTAFSEAFF	TGTGCCAGCAGTGAATCGCTGACACGGACAGCCTTTTCTGAAGCTTTCTTT
TRBV5-4	TRBJ2-1	13	.	.	CASSLDSYNEQFF	TGTGCCAGCAGCTTAGACTCCTACAATGAGCAGTTCTTC
TRBV28	TRBJ1-5	14	.	.	CASSLELSNQPQHF	TGTGCCAGCAGTTTGGAACTTAGCAATCAGCCCCAGCATTTT
TRBV5-6	TRBJ1-2	14	.	TRBD1	CASSAGQGNYGYTF	TGTGCCAGCAGCGCTGGACAGGGGAACTATGGCTACACCTTC
TRBV5-1	TRBJ2-1	16	once	TRBD2	CASSLEVGTSYNEQFF	TGCGCCAGCAGCTTGGAAGTTGGGACTAGCTACAATGAGCAGTTCTTC
TRBV28	TRBJ1-1	14	.	.	CASSPPGARPEAFF	TGTGCCAGCAGTCCACCCGGAGCGCGTCCTGAAGCTTTCTTT
TRBV19	TRBJ2-5	16	.	TRBD2	CASSIGGGGGEETQYF	TGTGCCAGTAGTATCGGCGGCGGGGGGGGAGAAGAGACCCAGTACTTC
TRBV6-6	TRBJ1-1	13	.	.	CASSYLPGTEAFF	TGTGCCAGCAGTTACTTACCGGGCACTGAAGCTTTCTTT
TRBV18	TRBJ1-5	15	once	TRBD1	CASSPTGDSNQPQHF	TGTGCCAGCTCACCCACAGGGGATAGCAATCAGCCCCAGCATTTT
TRBV5-4	TRBJ2-4	16	few	TRBD2	CASSPRLAGEENIQYF	TGTGCCAGCAGCCCCCGACTAGCGGGAGAGGAAAACATTCAGTACTTC
TRBV18	TRBJ1-2	16	.	.	CASSPGNQGFNYGYTF	TGTGCCAGCTCACCGGGTAACCAGGGGTTTAACTATGGCTACACCTTC
TRBV5-1	TRBJ1-4	15	.	TRBD1	CASSVTGGKDEKLFF	TGCGCCAGCAGCGTAACAGGGGGCAAGGATGAAAAACTGTTTTTT
TRBV18	TRBJ1-2	12	.	.	CASSPSGIGYTF	TGTGCCAGCTCACCCTCAGGGATTGGCTACACCTTC
TRBV29-1	TRBJ2-1	12	once	.	CSVEGPGDEQFF	TGCAGCGTTGAAGGTCCGGGCGATGAGCAGTTCTTC
TRBV3-1/TRBV3-2	TRBJ1-2	15	.	TRBD1	CASSQEIGQGYGYTF	TGTGCCAGCAGCCAAGAAATTGGACAGGGGTATGGCTACACCTTC
TRBV7-9	TRBJ1-4	16	.	.	CASSQTRGKGNEKLFF	TGTGCCAGCAGCCAGACCCGGGGGAAGGGTAATGAAAAACTGTTTTTT